The 21 T cell receptor beta chains reported below all come from one sample, sequenced in a study of blood T cells in healthy people across ages. For the second PCR, which ran for about 7 to 12 cycles, a sample-barcoded 5' primer and a J-beta primer mix were used. Each CDR3 protein is one row after TCRdb ran MiXCR on the 5' RACE reads. The sample has some 710,000 distinct CDR3 sequences, over 20% seen once. Sequenced: blood. Receptors were obtained from an older man in good health.

Concerning this clonotype: At one end, the junction sequence differs from germline, possibly due to a read error. The chain joins TRBV29-1 to TRBJ2-1; possibly TRBD1 for D (5 bases). This CDR3 is 11 amino acids long. Germline-derived CDR1 and CDR2 are SQVTM and ANQGSEA. The CDR3 region has the DNA TGCAGCCAAAAGACAGCCAATCAGCAGTTCTTC. Its protein product is CSQKTANQQFF.

J is TRBJ2-1 and V is TRBV9, with 10 bases fitting TRBD2. The CDR3 has 15 amino acids. The germline V gene encodes CDR1 SGDLS and CDR2 YYNGEE. Unmatched junction bases numbered 5, after V lost 0 bases and J lost 8 bases. The CDR3 here is CASSVASGSIYEQFF. DNA of the CDR3: TGTGCCAGCAGCGTAGCTAGCGGGAGTATCTATGAGCAGTTCTTC. The full variable domain, with the rest looked up from reference TRBV9 and TRBJ2-1, is DSGVTQTPKHLITATGQRVTLRCSPRSGDLSVYWYQQSLDQGLQFLIQYYNGEERAKGNILERFSAQQFPDLHSELNLSSLELGDSALYFCASSVASGSIYEQFFGPGTRLTVL.

The chain joins TRBV19 to TRBJ2-5; D is unresolved. V lost 5 bases, J lost 6 bases, and 7 bases lay in between. The length of the CDR3 is 11 residues. Germline V CDR1 and CDR2: LNHDA, SQIVND (reference sequence). This CDR3 is CASSSPQTQYF. For the CDR3, the DNA is TGTGCCAGTAGTTCCCCCCAGACCCAGTACTTC.

In this sample, this clonotype turned up many times. The V gene is TRBV5-1, the J gene TRBJ2-1; 9 bases align to TRBD1. V dropped 4 bases and J dropped 2; count of bases not matched to a gene: 4. Germline-derived CDR1 and CDR2 are SGHRS and YFSETQ. The CDR3 sequence is 15 residues long. DNA of the CDR3: TGCGCCAGCAGCACCGGACAGGGGCCCTACAATGAGCAGTTCTTC. This codes for CASSTGQGPYNEQFF.

The CDR3 spells CASRPGQNFAGANVLTF. CDR3 sequence (DNA): TGTGCCAGCAGGCCGGGACAGAATTTCGCTGGGGCCAACGTCCTGACTTTC. The gene calls are TRBV6-1 and TRBJ2-6, with 7 positions matching TRBD1. This CDR3 is 17 amino acids long. V shed 6 bases and J 2 bases; nucleotides not matched to a gene: 10. Looked up from germline, CDR1 is MNHNS and CDR2 is SASEGT.

This rearrangement joins TRBV7-9 to TRBJ1-3; D gene uncertain. The V end lost 6 bases, the J end lost 7 bases, and 16 bases lay between the germline ends. Germline CDR1 SEHNR, CDR2 FQNEAQ (reference sequence). CDR3 size: 14 residues. DNA for the CDR3: TGTGCCAGCAGGAATTGGAGGGATGGGAACACCATATATTTT. This translates into CASRNWRDGNTIYF.

In this sample, this clonotype turned up many times. V gene TRBV12-3 or TRBV12-4 combines with J gene TRBJ2-4; D possibly corresponds to TRBD1 (5 bases). The CDR3 loop spans 13 amino acids. Trimming cost V 8 bases and J 2 bases, with 10 bases left between them. The CDR3, as DNA: TGTGCCAGCGGCGCAGGGACCAAAAACATTCAGTACTTC. This encodes CASGAGTKNIQYF.

This clonotype has at least ten counts. The gene calls are TRBV9 and TRBJ2-3; 12 bases fit TRBD2. The length of the CDR3 is 16 residues. Looked up from germline, CDR1 is SGDLS and CDR2 is YYNGEE. The J segment lost 5 bases and the V segment lost 3 bases, leaving 7 bases of the junction unmatched. Here the CDR3 DNA reads TGTGCCAGCAGCGCCACTAGCGGGGGGTTCCAAGATACGCAGTATTTT. Amino acid sequence: CASSATSGGFQDTQYF.

This clonotype occurred once. The CDR3 region is CASSALKGASGYTF. The CDR3 coding sequence is TGCGCCAGCAGCGCACTTAAGGGGGCGTCTGGCTACACCTTC. This chain links TRBV5-1 with TRBJ1-2; 7 bases agree with TRBD1. Germline CDR1 is SGHRS and CDR2 is YFSETQ. The V and J ends lost 4 bases and 7 bases, in that order; junction bases with no gene match: 10. This CDR3 comprises 14 residues.

This clonotype showed up just a few times. The gene calls are TRBV20-1 and TRBJ2-5, with D hard to call. Germline V CDR1 and CDR2: DFQATT, SNEGSKA (reference sequence). There are 10 residues in the CDR3. The V gene lost 7 bases and the J gene lost 4 bases, with 7 bases spanning the gap. CDR3 residues: CSVWGETQYF. CDR3 sequence (DNA): TGCAGTGTGTGGGGAGAGACCCAGTACTTC.

This clonotype was seen only a few times. This rearrangement joins TRBV11-1 to TRBJ2-1, with 10 nucleotides matching TRBD1. The CDR3 totals 14 residues. Germline CDR1 reads SGHAT; CDR2 reads FQDESV (reference sequence). The V and J ends lost 0 bases and 7 bases, in that order; junction bases with no gene match: 0. This chain's CDR3 is CASSLAGQGNEQFF. DNA of the CDR3: TGTGCCAGCAGCTTAGCGGGACAGGGGAATGAGCAGTTCTTC.

This clonotype has only a few counts. This chain uses TRBV7-7 with TRBJ2-3; D possibly corresponds to TRBD1 (5 bases). V dropped 5 bases and J dropped 6 bases, with 21 bases sitting between them. This CDR3 has 16 residues. Germline V gene sequence: CDR1 SSHAT, CDR2 FNYEAQ (reference sequence). CDR3 region: CASSPGWKGQCDTQYF. The DNA for the CDR3 is TGTGCCAGCAGCCCCGGGTGGAAGGGGCAATGCGATACGCAGTATTTT.

This clonotype was seen a handful of times. The chain joins TRBV12-3 or TRBV12-4 to TRBJ1-2; 10 positions match TRBD1. Losses at the gene ends were 8 bases for V and 6 bases for J; bases not matched to a gene: 6. This CDR3 region has 13 residues. The CDR3 nucleotides are TGTGCCAGCGCATTGGACAGGGGGGATGGCTACACCTTC. Translating gives CASALDRGDGYTF.

There are a few counts of this clonotype. The chain employs TRBV6-5 and TRBJ2-5; D not resolved. The end of the DNA aligns better with TRBJ2-7, so the J call may be wrong. Germline loops: CDR1 MNHEY, CDR2 SVGAGI. This CDR3 has 14 amino acids. CDR3 sequence: CASSYRAHSYEQYF. CDR3 DNA sequence: TGTGCCAGCAGTTACCGCGCCCATTCCTACGAGCAGTACTTC.

This clonotype was recorded a few times. A much more abundant neighbour one base away suggests this may be a read error. This chain connects TRBV6-4 to TRBJ2-3; D may be TRBD2 (7 bases). The length of the CDR3 is 15 residues. V lost 0 bases and J lost 10, with 17 bases in between. Germline V gene data show CDR1 as MRHNA and CDR2 as SNTAGT. The CDR3 DNA is TGTGCCAGCAGTGACTCTGCGGGAGAGGGGGATGCGCAGTATTTT. It codes for CASSDSAGEGDAQYF.

CDR3 coding DNA: TGTGCCACCAGTGAGACTACTAGCGGGAGACGCACAGATACGCAGTATTTT. It specifies CATSETTSGRRTDTQYF. The rearrangement uses TRBV24-1 and TRBJ2-3; 11 bases are a match to TRBD2. Unmatched junction bases numbered 6, after V lost 4 bases and J lost 1 base. The CDR3 has 17 residues. Germline V gene data show CDR1 as KGHDR and CDR2 as SFDVKD.

The chain couples TRBV11-3 to TRBJ2-3; D ambiguous. Germline CDR1 reads SGHNT; CDR2 reads YENEEA. The CDR3 runs to 12 residues. V lost 4 bases to trimming and J lost 7 bases, with 9 bases between them. Here the CDR3 reads CASSSEVNTQYF. The CDR3 DNA reads TGTGCCAGCAGCTCAGAGGTGAATACGCAGTATTTT. The full variable domain, completed using reference TRBV11-3 and TRBJ2-3, is EAGVVQSPRYKIIEKKQPVAFWCNPISGHNTLYWYLQNLGQGPELLIRYENEEAVDDSQLPKDRFSAERLKGVDSTLKIQPAELGDSAVYLCASSSEVNTQYFGPGTRLTVL.

This clonotype occurred many times. The chain is built from TRBV9 and TRBJ1-2, with no clear D. The CDR3 consists of 13 residues. Germline V gene data show CDR1 as SGDLS and CDR2 as YYNGEE. V lost 4 bases to trimming and J lost 0 bases, with 7 bases between them. The CDR3 DNA reads as TGTGCCAGCAGCCCGAGTACTAACTATGGCTACACCTTC. Encoded protein: CASSPSTNYGYTF.

The V gene is TRBV6-1, the J gene TRBJ2-4, with unresolved D. The germline V and J ends were trimmed by 7 bases and 0 bases, with 10 bases remaining between them. CDR1 is MNHNS and CDR2 is SASEGT in the germline V gene. This CDR3 has 14 amino acids. The CDR3 loop reads CASTGDLAKNIQYF. The DNA for the CDR3 is TGTGCCAGCACTGGCGATCTAGCCAAAAACATTCAGTACTTC.

Ten or more counts support this clonotype. The genes are TRBV5-1 and TRBJ2-5, with 7 bases fitting TRBD2. V lost 8 bases and J lost 1; bases outside the gene matches: 11. This CDR3 is built from 15 residues. CDR1 SGHRS and CDR2 YFSETQ come from the germline V gene. The DNA for the CDR3 is TGCGCCAGTGGCCGGCGGGGGATTACCCAAGAGACCCAGTACTTC. Protein product: CASGRRGITQETQYF.

This clonotype was seen more than once but under ten times. The rearrangement links TRBV19 to TRBJ2-2; 10 nucleotides agree with TRBD1. After removal of 4 bases from V and 3 bases from J, the junction contained 2 bases not matched to a gene. The CDR3 loop spans 15 amino acids. Germline V lookup: CDR1 LNHDA, CDR2 SQIVND (reference sequence). The CDR3 region is CASSTGQGYTGELFF. The CDR3 DNA follows: TGTGCCAGTAGTACGGGACAGGGGTACACCGGGGAGCTGTTTTTT. The variable domain in full, with the rest retrieved from reference TRBV19 and TRBJ2-2, is DGGITQSPKYLFRKEGQNVTLSCEQNLNHDAMYWYRQDPGQGLRLIYYSQIVNDFQKGDIAEGYSVSREKKESFPLTVTSAQKNPTAFYLCASSTGQGYTGELFFGEGSRLTVL.